A selection of T cell receptor beta chains follows, all from one sample in a study of blood T cell repertoires in COVID-19. Sequencing was performed with immunoSEQ multiplex PCR; in TCRdb, only in-frame clones are kept and a portion is missing. Among a few hundred thousand clones listed, 85% to 90% were seen once. Specimen: PBMCs or T cells enriched from blood (not recorded which). The receptors here all came from a woman aged 50 to 60 who had been exposed to COVID-19. The CDR3 runs from the conserved cysteine through the conserved F or W. D genes are given only for firm matches. Some rows mark clone size as missing; the rest say once, few, many or name a class of expanded clone.

TRBJ2-7 TRBV7-9 NA TRBD1 CASSLSRGLSLTYEQYF TGTGCCAGCAGCTTAAGCAGGGGGCTTTCCCTCACCTACGAGCAGTACTTC
TRBJ2-2 TRBV19 once TRBD1 CASSIQSGRGTGELFF TGTGCCAGTAGTATTCAGTCGGGCAGGGGGACCGGGGAGCTGTTTTTT
TRBJ1-2 TRBV3-1/TRBV3-2 NA NA CASSFDRHYGYTF TGTGCCAGCAGCTTCGACAGGCACTATGGCTACACCTTC
TRBJ2-7 TRBV10-3 NA TRBD2 CASSGGGGDSYEQYF TGTGCTTCGTCTGGAGGCGGGGGGGACTCCTACGAGCAGTACTTC
TRBJ1-5 TRBV7-2 NA TRBD1 CASSLVGTGGFGNQPQHF TGTGCCAGCAGCTTAGTCGGGACAGGGGGCTTTGGCAATCAGCCCCAGCATTTT
TRBJ1-1 TRBV19 NA NA CASSTGRDRGTEAFF TGTGCCAGTAGTACGGGGAGGGACCGGGGCACTGAAGCTTTCTTT
TRBJ1-6 TRBV28 NA TRBD1 CASSPRTGNSPLHF TGTGCCAGCAGCCCTAGGACAGGGAATTCACCCCTCCACTTT
TRBJ1-2 TRBV12-3/TRBV12-4 few NA CASSLSDNYGYTF TGTGCCAGCAGTTTAAGCGATAACTATGGCTACACCTTC
TRBJ2-2 TRBV5-5 NA TRBD1 CASSSSLGQGYTGELFF TGTGCCAGCAGCTCGAGCCTGGGACAGGGTTACACCGGGGAGCTGTTTTTT
TRBJ2-7 TRBV5-1 NA NA CASSSGIWSTYEQYF TGCGCCAGCAGCTCAGGTATATGGTCAACCTACGAGCAGTACTTC
TRBJ2-7 TRBV10-3 NA NA CAISEGGSYEQYF TGTGCCATCAGTGAGGGCGGATCCTACGAGCAGTACTTC
TRBJ1-2 TRBV2 NA TRBD1 CASSGTGYGYTF TGTGCCAGCAGTGGGACAGGTTATGGCTACACCTTC
TRBJ2-5 TRBV30 NA NA CATRGAGETQYF TGTGCCACCAGGGGGGCAGGTGAGACCCAGTACTTC
TRBJ1-4 TRBV28 NA NA CASMEVGEKLFF TGTGCCAGCATGGAGGTCGGGGAAAAACTGTTTTTT
TRBJ1-2 TRBV19 NA NA CASRTTGGASDYGYTF TGTGCCAGTAGAACTACTGGGGGGGCTTCGGACTATGGCTACACCTTC
TRBJ1-1 TRBV6-5 many TRBD1 CATRTGWMNTEAFF TGTGCCACTAGGACAGGGTGGATGAACACTGAAGCTTTCTTT
TRBJ1-4 TRBV6-5 NA NA CASSYSRAGGEKLFF TGTGCCAGCAGTTACTCTAGGGCAGGAGGTGAAAAACTGTTTTTT
TRBJ1-2 TRBV7-2 NA TRBD1 CASRLSTGGYGYTF TGTGCCAGCAGGTTATCGACAGGGGGGTATGGCTACACCTTC
TRBJ2-7 TRBV28 NA TRBD2 CASSSVVGRDHTSGGAWEQYF TGTGCCAGCAGTTCCGTAGTGGGACGGGACCACACTAGCGGGGGGGCCTGGGAGCAGTACTTC
TRBJ1-6 TRBV28 NA NA CASSLGQGGSPLHF TGTGCCAGCAGTTTAGGGCAGGGAGGCTCACCCCTCCACTTT
TRBJ1-2 TRBV28 NA NA CASSPRGGRSSYGYTF TGTGCCAGCAGTCCTCGCGGGGGACGGTCGAGCTATGGCTACACCTTC
TRBJ2-7 TRBV7-2 once NA CASSLDRAVYEQYF TGTGCCAGCAGCTTAGACAGGGCCGTCTACGAGCAGTACTTC
TRBJ2-1 TRBV18 NA TRBD2 CASSPMGGLAGRGEQFF TGTGCCAGCTCACCGATGGGCGGACTAGCGGGAAGGGGTGAGCAGTTCTTC
TRBJ2-7 TRBV7-2 NA TRBD1 CASSLIGRDRAYEQYF TGTGCCAGCAGCTTGATCGGCCGGGACAGGGCGTACGAGCAGTACTTC
TRBJ1-2 TRBV18 NA NA CASSPLLQVGSGYTF TGTGCCAGCTCACCGTTACTACAGGTTGGAAGTGGCTACACCTTC